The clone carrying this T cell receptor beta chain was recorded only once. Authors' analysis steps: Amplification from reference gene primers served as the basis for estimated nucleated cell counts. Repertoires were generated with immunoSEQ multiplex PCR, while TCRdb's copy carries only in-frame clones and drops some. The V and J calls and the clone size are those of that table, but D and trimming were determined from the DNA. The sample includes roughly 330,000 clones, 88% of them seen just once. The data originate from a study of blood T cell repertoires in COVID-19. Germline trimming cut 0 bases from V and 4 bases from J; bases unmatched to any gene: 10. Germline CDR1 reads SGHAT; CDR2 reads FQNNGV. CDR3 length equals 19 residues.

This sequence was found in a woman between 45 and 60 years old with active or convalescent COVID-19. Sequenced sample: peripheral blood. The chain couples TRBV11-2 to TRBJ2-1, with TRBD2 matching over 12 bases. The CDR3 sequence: CASSLENVASGRDYNEQFF. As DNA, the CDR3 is TGTGCCAGCAGCTTAGAGAACGTGGCTAGCGGGAGGGATTACAATGAGCAGTTCTTC.